This T cell receptor (beta chain) was profiled in a study of shared clonotypes between healthy human individuals (dated by TCRdb to about 2020). As for the study more broadly: The cohort included three men and a couple of women between 18 and 49 years of age. Per donor, three plates each were used for CD4 naive and CD4 memory, two for CD8 naive, and one for CD8 memory. The study deeply sequenced blood TCR repertoires of about 5 healthy adults to estimate repertoire size and the extent of clonotype sharing between individuals. Different laboratories and diverse techniques were used to prepare libraries and sequence TCR repertoires, to increase sequencing depth and limit assay-specific biases. Between about 0.85 and 8.9 billion PBMCs per donor were obtained by leukapheresis.

V sheds 1 base and J sheds 4 bases, leaving 12 bases between their ends. From the germline V gene (reference sequence), CDR1 is LNHDA and CDR2 is SQIVND. From cysteine to phenylalanine, the CDR3 is 15 amino acids long. The kept DNA is CDR3 alone, 45 bases in frame from the first base. The paper's findings and limits, for the study overall: Sampling was restricted to blood, and TCR repertoires in tissue are likely to differ from TCR repertoires in blood. Naive subsets generally had larger estimated clonotype richness than memory subsets. Because the study included only a small number of donors, the genetic and exposure-history diversity represented was limited. Compared with non-shared clonotypes, clonotypes shared by all four sorted-subset donors had higher generation probabilities. Even with the large sequencing depth, rarefaction of the sorted-subset datasets indicated that sequencing was incomplete. Roughly 5% of naive CD4, 3.5% of naive CD8, about 2.4% of memory CD4, and 0.35% to 0.5% of memory CD8 clonotypes were shared across several donors. Pairwise subsampling indicated that sequencing depth was expected to affect the degree of clonotype sharing among donors.

Using the deep immunoSEQ assay, TCR CDR3 regions were amplified from genomic DNA by multiplex PCR. Genomic DNA extracted from each cell subset was distributed evenly over all wells of several immunoSEQ 96-well plates, and each plate served as one replicate. For sorted subsets, about 200 ng genomic DNA, equal to 30,000 to 35,000 T cell genomes, was loaded into each replicate PCR. Purified libraries were measured with a Qubit 3.0 fluorometer, size-checked on a Bioanalyzer 2100, and measured again with the KAPA Library Quantification kit. A separate single-read 150-cycle Illumina NextSeq 550 flow cell was used to sequence each immunoSEQ 96-well plate. On the study's bioinformatics: Because only junctional sequences without quality scores were contained in the immunoSEQ output, filtering matching that applied to full-length reads could not be performed. Sequences were annotated with PyIR, a Python wrapper for IgBLAST v1.9, and V/J genes and CDR3 were assigned using IMGT germline references. Reads were filtered out if the reads had weak V/J assignments (E-value above 1e-6), no CDR3, stop codons, out-of-frame junctions, or ambiguous translated residues. V3J clonotypes were defined as sequences sharing the same inferred V gene, J gene, and CDR3 amino acid sequence. Percentage overlap between repertoires was computed as shared unique clonotypes divided by the size of the smaller repertoire. Three approaches were used to assess repertoire richness: RTK rarefaction, the Chao1 estimator, and Recon v2.1 estimates of unobserved clonotypes. Generation probabilities for all TCRbeta clonotypes obtained by the gDNA method from a few donors were computed using OLGA. This immuneACCESS table, as held by TCRdb, lists in-frame sequences with V and J called but not all clones. Of the missing ones, under half trace to an unresolved V gene in checked studies; the others have no known cause. V and J calls and clone size come straight from that table; D and trimming were deduced from the DNA. In this sample the table shows some 89,000 clones, roughly two thirds of which occur a single time. Roughly 43% of the sample rests with the top ten.

Healthy HIV-negative adults with no recently reported acute infections or vaccinations were included as donors. Every donor was a Caucasian adult living in Nashville, Tennessee, USA. CD8 memory samples consisted of magnetically selected CD45RO+ cells combined with CCR7-negative CD45RA+ effector memory (TemRA) cells. Blood was collected by leukapheresis, and PBMCs were isolated by Ficoll-Histopaque density gradient centrifugation and then cryopreserved in liquid nitrogen vapor phase. Purity and quantity of every magnetically sorted T cell population were checked by analytical flow cytometry. Each sorted fraction had its genomic DNA isolated and then quantified by UV absorbance on a Nanodrop 2000c. As regards this clone: Which antigen it targets is not known. The input lacks base qualities; no much larger clone sits a single base away.

The receptor chain draws on TRBV19 and TRBJ2-3; matching of 6 bases hints at TRBD2 as the D gene. This clonotype was sampled from a man aged 30-40 years in good health. The sequenced material came from memory CD8+ T cells sorted from blood. The cell subset or site label on this specimen signifies: CD45RO+ cells pooled with CCR7-negative TemRA cells. The nucleotide sequence reads TGTGCCAGTAGTATAGCGGGAGCTGGGGCAGATACGCAGTATTTT. Translation gives CASSIAGAGADTQYF.